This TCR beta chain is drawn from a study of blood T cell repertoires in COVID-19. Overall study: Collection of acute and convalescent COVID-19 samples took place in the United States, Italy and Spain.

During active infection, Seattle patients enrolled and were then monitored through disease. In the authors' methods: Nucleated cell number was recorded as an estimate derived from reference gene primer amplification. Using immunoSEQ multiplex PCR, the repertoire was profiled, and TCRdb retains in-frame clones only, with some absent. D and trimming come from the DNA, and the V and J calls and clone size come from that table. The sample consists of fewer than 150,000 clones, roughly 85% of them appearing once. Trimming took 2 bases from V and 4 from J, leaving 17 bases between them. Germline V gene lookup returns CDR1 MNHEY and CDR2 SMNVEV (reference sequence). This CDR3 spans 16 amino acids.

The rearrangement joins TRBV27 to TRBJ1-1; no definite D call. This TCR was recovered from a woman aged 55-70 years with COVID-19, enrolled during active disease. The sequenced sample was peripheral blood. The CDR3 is CASSLGSRRRGTEAFF. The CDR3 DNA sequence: TGTGCCAGCAGTTTAGGTTCGAGGAGACGGGGCACTGAAGCTTTCTTT.